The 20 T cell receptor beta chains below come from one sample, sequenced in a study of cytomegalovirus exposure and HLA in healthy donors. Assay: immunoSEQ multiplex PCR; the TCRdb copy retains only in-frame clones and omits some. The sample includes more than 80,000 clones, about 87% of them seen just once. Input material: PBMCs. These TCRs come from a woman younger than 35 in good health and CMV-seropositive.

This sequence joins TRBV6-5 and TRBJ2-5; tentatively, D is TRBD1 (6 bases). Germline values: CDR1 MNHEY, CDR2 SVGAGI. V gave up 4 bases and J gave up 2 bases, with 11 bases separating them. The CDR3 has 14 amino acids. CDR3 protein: CASSLRTAQETQYF. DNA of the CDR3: TGTGCCAGCAGTTTACGGACAGCGCAAGAGACCCAGTACTTC.

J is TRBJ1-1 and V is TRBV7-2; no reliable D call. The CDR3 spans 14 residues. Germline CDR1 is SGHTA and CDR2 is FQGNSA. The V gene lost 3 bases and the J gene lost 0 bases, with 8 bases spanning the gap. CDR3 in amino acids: CASSFYRMNTEAFF. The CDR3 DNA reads TGTGCCAGCAGCTTTTATAGAATGAACACTGAAGCTTTCTTT.

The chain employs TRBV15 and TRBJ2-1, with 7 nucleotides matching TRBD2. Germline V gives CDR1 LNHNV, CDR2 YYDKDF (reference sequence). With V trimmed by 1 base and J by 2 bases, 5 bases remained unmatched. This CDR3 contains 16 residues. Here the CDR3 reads CATSRGLAAPYNEQFF. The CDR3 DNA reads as TGTGCCACCAGCAGAGGCCTAGCGGCCCCCTACAATGAGCAGTTCTTC.

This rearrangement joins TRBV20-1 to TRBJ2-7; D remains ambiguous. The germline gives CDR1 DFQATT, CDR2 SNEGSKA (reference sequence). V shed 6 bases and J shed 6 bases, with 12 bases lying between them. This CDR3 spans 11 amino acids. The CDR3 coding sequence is TGCAGTGCAAGTAACGGTGTCGAGCAGTACTTC. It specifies CSASNGVEQYF.

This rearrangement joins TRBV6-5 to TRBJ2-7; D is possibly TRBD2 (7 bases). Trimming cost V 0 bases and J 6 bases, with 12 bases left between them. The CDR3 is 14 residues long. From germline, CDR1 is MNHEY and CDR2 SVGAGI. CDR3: CASSYSAGEGEQYF. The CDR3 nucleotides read TGTGCCAGCAGTTACTCCGCAGGGGAGGGCGAGCAGTACTTC.

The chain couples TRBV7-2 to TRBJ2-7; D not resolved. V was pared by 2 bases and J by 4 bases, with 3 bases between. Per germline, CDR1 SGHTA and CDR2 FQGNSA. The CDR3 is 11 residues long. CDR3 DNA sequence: TGTGCCAGCAGCTTACGTTACGAGCAGTACTTC. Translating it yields CASSLRYEQYF.

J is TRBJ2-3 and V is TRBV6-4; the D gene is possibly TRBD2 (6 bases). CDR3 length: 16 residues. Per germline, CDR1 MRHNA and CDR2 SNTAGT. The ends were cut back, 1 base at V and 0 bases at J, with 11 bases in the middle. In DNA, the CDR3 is TGTGCCAGCAGTGACTATGGCGGGACTAGCACAGATACGCAGTATTTT. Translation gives CASSDYGGTSTDTQYF.

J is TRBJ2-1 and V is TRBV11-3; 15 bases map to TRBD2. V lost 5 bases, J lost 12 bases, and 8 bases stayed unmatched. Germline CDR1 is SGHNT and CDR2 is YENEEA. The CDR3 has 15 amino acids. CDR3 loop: CASSPGTSGGPPQFF. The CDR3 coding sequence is TGTGCCAGCAGCCCAGGGACTAGCGGGGGGCCACCGCAGTTCTTC.

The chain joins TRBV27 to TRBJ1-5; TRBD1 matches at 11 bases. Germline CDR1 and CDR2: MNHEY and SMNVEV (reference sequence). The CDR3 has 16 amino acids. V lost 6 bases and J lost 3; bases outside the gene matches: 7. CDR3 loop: CASSPGTGGSNQPQHF. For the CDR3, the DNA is TGTGCCAGCAGCCCCGGGACAGGGGGTTCCAATCAGCCCCAGCATTTT.

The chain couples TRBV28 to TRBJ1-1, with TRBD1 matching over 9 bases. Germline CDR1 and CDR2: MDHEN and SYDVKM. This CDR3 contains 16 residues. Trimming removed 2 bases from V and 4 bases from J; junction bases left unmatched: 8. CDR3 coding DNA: TGTGCCAGCAGTTTAATTTCCGGGACAGGGCTCACTGAAGCTTTCTTT. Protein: CASSLISGTGLTEAFF. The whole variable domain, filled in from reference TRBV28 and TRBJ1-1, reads DVKVTQSSRYLVKRTGEKVFLECVQDMDHENMFWYRQDPGLGLRLIYFSYDVKMKEKGDIPEGYSVSREKKERFSLILESASTNQTSMYLCASSLISGTGLTEAFFGQGTRLTVV.

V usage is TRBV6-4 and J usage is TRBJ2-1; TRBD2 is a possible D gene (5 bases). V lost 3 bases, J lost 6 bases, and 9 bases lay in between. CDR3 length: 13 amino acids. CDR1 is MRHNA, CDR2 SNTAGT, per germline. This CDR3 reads CASSESGVNEQFF. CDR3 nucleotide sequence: TGTGCCAGCAGTGAGAGCGGAGTCAATGAGCAGTTCTTC.

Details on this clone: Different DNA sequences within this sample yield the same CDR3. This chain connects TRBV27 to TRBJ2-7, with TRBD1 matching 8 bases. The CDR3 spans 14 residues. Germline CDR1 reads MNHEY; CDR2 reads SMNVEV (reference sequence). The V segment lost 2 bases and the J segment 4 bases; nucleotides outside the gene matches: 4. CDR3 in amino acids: CASSLGQGGYEQYF. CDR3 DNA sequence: TGTGCCAGCAGTTTAGGACAGGGCGGGTACGAGCAGTACTTC.

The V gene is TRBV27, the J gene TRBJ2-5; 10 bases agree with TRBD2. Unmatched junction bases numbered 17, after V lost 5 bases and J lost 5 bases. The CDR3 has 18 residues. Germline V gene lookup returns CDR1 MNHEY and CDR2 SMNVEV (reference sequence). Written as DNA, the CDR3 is TGTGCCAGCAGTCCATATTACAAGGGAGCGGGGGGGGCGGAGACCCAGTACTTC. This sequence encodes CASSPYYKGAGGAETQYF.

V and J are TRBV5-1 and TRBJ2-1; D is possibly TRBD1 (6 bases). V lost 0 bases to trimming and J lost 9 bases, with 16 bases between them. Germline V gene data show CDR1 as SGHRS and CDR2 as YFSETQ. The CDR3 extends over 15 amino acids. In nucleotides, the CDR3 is TGCGCCAGCAGCTTGGAACAGGGTGGGCACAGTGAGCAGTTCTTC. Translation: CASSLEQGGHSEQFF.

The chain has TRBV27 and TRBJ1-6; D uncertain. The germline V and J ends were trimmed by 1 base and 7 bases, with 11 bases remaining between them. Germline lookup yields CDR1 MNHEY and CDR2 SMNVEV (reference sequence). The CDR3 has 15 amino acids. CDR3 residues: CASSLFGRSNSPLHF. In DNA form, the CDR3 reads TGTGCCAGCAGTTTATTTGGCAGATCAAATTCACCCCTCCACTTT.

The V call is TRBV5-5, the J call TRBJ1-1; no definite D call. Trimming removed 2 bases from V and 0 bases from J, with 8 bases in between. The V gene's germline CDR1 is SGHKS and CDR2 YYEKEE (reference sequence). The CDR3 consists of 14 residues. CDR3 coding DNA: TGTGCCAGCAGCTTTTTACAGATGAACACTGAAGCTTTCTTT. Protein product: CASSFLQMNTEAFF.

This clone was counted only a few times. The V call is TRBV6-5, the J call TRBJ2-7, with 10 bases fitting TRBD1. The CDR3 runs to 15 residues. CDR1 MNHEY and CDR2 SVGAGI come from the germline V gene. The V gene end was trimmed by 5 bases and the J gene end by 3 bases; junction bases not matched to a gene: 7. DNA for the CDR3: TGTGCCAGCAGTCAACCGGGACAGGGGTACTACGAGCAGTACTTC. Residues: CASSQPGQGYYEQYF.

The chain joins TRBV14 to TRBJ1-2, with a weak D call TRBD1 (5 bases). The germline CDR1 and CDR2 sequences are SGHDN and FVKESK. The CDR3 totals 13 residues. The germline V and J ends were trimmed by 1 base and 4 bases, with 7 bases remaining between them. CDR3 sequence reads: CASSQAGGYGYTF. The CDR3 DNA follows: TGTGCCAGCAGCCAAGCGGGGGGCTATGGCTACACCTTC.

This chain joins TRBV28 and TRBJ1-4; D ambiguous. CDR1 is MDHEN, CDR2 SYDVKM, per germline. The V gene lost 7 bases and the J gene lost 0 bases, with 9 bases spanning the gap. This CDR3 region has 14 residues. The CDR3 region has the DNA TGTGCCAGCACTCGCCTAGCAACTAATGAAAAACTGTTTTTT. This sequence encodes CASTRLATNEKLFF.

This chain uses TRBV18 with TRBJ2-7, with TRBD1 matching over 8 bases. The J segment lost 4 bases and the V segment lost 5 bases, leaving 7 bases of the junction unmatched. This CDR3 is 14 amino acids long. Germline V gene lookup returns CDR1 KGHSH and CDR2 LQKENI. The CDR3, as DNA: TGTGCCAGCTCATCCGGGACAGGCTTTTACGAGCAGTACGTC. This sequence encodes CASSSGTGFYEQYV.